The rows below give T cell receptor beta chains drawn from one sample of a study of human T cells and chemical hapten exposure. TCRdb processed the RACE reads anew with MiXCR; each CDR3 protein has one entry. The table records about 70,000 distinct CDR3 sequences, around 9.9% of them present only once. Sequencing used whole blood, obtained in connection with sensitization to the hapten diphenylcyclopropenone (DPC). The receptors originated from a woman between 45 and 65 years old with alopecia areata. Some clones in this sample may be carry-over from other donors' samples. CDR3s include the opening cysteine and the closing phenylalanine or tryptophan.

CDR3aa: CSAQTGAGDTQYF; j_gene: TRBJ2-3; v_gene: TRBV29-1
CDR3aa: CASSEETNYSNQPQHF; j_gene: TRBJ1-5; v_gene: TRBV6-1
CDR3aa: CASSPQEGGRATNEKLFF; j_gene: TRBJ1-4; v_gene: TRBV18
CDR3aa: CASSPTAGATYNEQFF; j_gene: TRBJ2-1; v_gene: TRBV5-1
CDR3aa: CSAPTGVSNQPQHF; j_gene: TRBJ1-5; v_gene: TRBV20-1
CDR3aa: CASSPDRADSYEQYF; j_gene: TRBJ2-7; v_gene: TRBV18
CDR3aa: CSAREADRGRTGELFF; j_gene: TRBJ2-2; v_gene: TRBV20-1
CDR3aa: CASGTGRRSEQYF; j_gene: TRBJ2-7; v_gene: TRBV2
CDR3aa: CASKGLAGLNTGELFF; j_gene: TRBJ2-2; v_gene: TRBV19
CDR3aa: CASSPVVRDRTTDTQYF; j_gene: TRBJ2-3; v_gene: TRBV18
CDR3aa: CAISDPGSRKAFF; j_gene: TRBJ1-1; v_gene: TRBV10-3
CDR3aa: CAWSAAGRTDTQYF; j_gene: TRBJ2-3; v_gene: TRBV30
CDR3aa: CASSPKIRYEQYF; j_gene: TRBJ2-7; v_gene: TRBV3-1
CDR3aa: CASSSPGESGGNQPQHF; j_gene: TRBJ1-5; v_gene: TRBV28
CDR3aa: CSANIESSYNSPLHF; j_gene: TRBJ1-6; v_gene: TRBV20-1
CDR3aa: CASSLARDRVQTQYF; j_gene: TRBJ2-5; v_gene: TRBV7-6
CDR3aa: CASSLGLAQTEQFF; j_gene: TRBJ2-1; v_gene: TRBV5-6
CDR3aa: CASSPQPLPIDTQYF; j_gene: TRBJ2-3; v_gene: TRBV18
CDR3aa: CSVDSWTPTDTQYF; j_gene: TRBJ2-3; v_gene: TRBV29-1
CDR3aa: CASSPTDSSQPQHF; j_gene: TRBJ1-5; v_gene: TRBV27
CDR3aa: CSVDGWKQNNEQFF; j_gene: TRBJ2-1; v_gene: TRBV29-1
CDR3aa: CASSPEQATSYNEQFF; j_gene: TRBJ2-1; v_gene: TRBV5-1
CDR3aa: CASSRGQKNQPQHF; j_gene: TRBJ1-5; v_gene: TRBV21-1
CDR3aa: CASSLRTGSQDTQYF; j_gene: TRBJ2-3; v_gene: TRBV5-1
CDR3aa: CSARAGRQVSNQPQHF; j_gene: TRBJ1-5; v_gene: TRBV20-1
CDR3aa: CASSLKDEQFF; j_gene: TRBJ2-1; v_gene: TRBV27
CDR3aa: CASSPRTGNAGELFF; j_gene: TRBJ2-2; v_gene: TRBV18
CDR3aa: CASSLDYGNEQFF; j_gene: TRBJ2-1; v_gene: TRBV11-3
CDR3aa: CAWTPGGRDTGELFF; j_gene: TRBJ2-2; v_gene: TRBV30
CDR3aa: CASWGGGPKNEQFF; j_gene: TRBJ2-1; v_gene: TRBV6-6
CDR3aa: CASSGAVASEKLFF; j_gene: TRBJ1-4; v_gene: TRBV5-1
CDR3aa: CASRPREGNFGYGYTF; j_gene: TRBJ1-2; v_gene: TRBV7-8
CDR3aa: CASSLDVAGVSSDTQYF; j_gene: TRBJ2-3; v_gene: TRBV12-3/TRBV12-4
CDR3aa: CASSPRDLNTGELFF; j_gene: TRBJ2-2; v_gene: TRBV11-2
CDR3aa: CASSRPRQGAGNTIYF; j_gene: TRBJ1-3; v_gene: TRBV12-3/TRBV12-4
CDR3aa: CASSPGLRTNYGYTF; j_gene: TRBJ1-2; v_gene: TRBV18
CDR3aa: CASSLVTGASSPLHF; j_gene: TRBJ1-6; v_gene: TRBV7-6
CDR3aa: CASSDPSTSTADTQYF; j_gene: TRBJ2-3; v_gene: TRBV25-1
CDR3aa: CASSSDLGPRYGYTF; j_gene: TRBJ1-2; v_gene: TRBV28
CDR3aa: CASRGGGYGYTF; j_gene: TRBJ1-2; v_gene: TRBV12-3/TRBV12-4
CDR3aa: CASSHRQGGGTDTQYF; j_gene: TRBJ2-3; v_gene: TRBV11-2
CDR3aa: CASSLAGRKNTEAFF; j_gene: TRBJ1-1; v_gene: TRBV5-1
CDR3aa: CASSQPQGKETQYF; j_gene: TRBJ2-5; v_gene: TRBV3-1
CDR3aa: CSARDNRQGAGYYEQYF; j_gene: TRBJ2-7; v_gene: TRBV20-1
CDR3aa: CASSQRGEQFF; j_gene: TRBJ2-1; v_gene: TRBV14